The clone carrying this T cell receptor beta chain occurred a few times. TCRdb re-called the PCR reads via MiXCR. The table lists 20,000 to 25,000 clones, about 20% of them singletons. The V gene lost 6 bases and the J gene lost 6 bases, with 14 bases spanning the gap. The CDR3 covers 13 residues. These data originate in a study of metastatic and nonmetastatic thyroid tumors. Not a single patient had been given any form of treatment at any point before undergoing thyroid surgery. Sequencing was carried out using tumor tissue. The chain links TRBV12-3 or TRBV12-4 to TRBJ1-2; no firm D call. The TCR was taken from a female donor with papillary thyroid cancer or a benign thyroid nodule (not recorded which). Some clones in this sample may be carry-over from other donors' samples. CDR3 nucleotide sequence: TGTGCCAGCAGCACCAGCGGTACTCATGGCTACACCTTC. Translated: CASSTSGTHGYTF.